This T cell receptor (beta chain) emerged from a study of early T cells in non-severe SARS-CoV-2 infection. Study-level background: The authors sequenced bulk RNA from unsorted whole blood, leaving chains unpaired.

As part of library construction, unique molecular identifiers were attached to individual cDNA molecules. TCRdb fed the 5' RACE reads into MiXCR, producing one record per CDR3 protein. The table lists roughly 80,000 distinct CDR3 sequences, 15% of them singletons. This clonotype was detected only a few times. CDR3 length equals 11 residues. V was pared by 5 bases and J by 8 bases, with 7 bases between. J is TRBJ2-1 and V is TRBV12-3 or TRBV12-4, with a tentative D call TRBD1 (5 bases). The sequence was obtained from an adult who was a healthcare worker with PCR-confirmed SARS-CoV-2 infection or an uninfected control (not recorded which). Sequencing used whole blood. Here the CDR3 DNA reads TGTGCCAGCAGTGTCAGGGATGAGCAGTTCTTC. Protein product: CASSVRDEQFF.